The 26 T cell receptor beta chains given below trace back to one sample, sequenced in a study of cytomegalovirus exposure and HLA in healthy donors (dated by TCRdb to the late 2010s). The method was the immunoSEQ multiplex PCR assay. TCRdb mirrors the immuneACCESS table, restricted to in-frame sequences. Some clones are absent from its copies; in checked studies, under half trace to an unresolved V gene, and the reason for the others is unknown. The sample includes some 77,000 clones, with approximately 94% observed a single time. The ten largest make up about 1.5% of the sample. The material sequenced was PBMCs. The source of these receptors is a man aged 18 to 29 in good health and CMV-seropositive.

This clone occurred once. The CDR3 region is CASSVDIKFAYEQYF. The CDR3 DNA is TGTGCCAGCAGCGTAGACATCAAATTTGCCTACGAGCAGTACTTC. This chain joins TRBV9 and TRBJ2-7; no firm D call. This CDR3 has 15 residues. Germline assignment: CDR1 SGDLS and CDR2 YYNGEE. Trimming removed 0 bases from V and 2 bases from J, with 12 bases in between.

The rearrangement joins TRBV18 to TRBJ2-7; 7 bases are shared with TRBD1. The germline CDR1 and CDR2 sequences are KGHSH and LQKENI. The CDR3 loop spans 14 amino acids. V was clipped by 2 bases and J by 5 bases; unmatched bases: 6. In DNA form, the CDR3 reads TGTGCCAGCTCACCAGTCGACAGGGAGAACGAGCAGTACTTC. This sequence encodes CASSPVDRENEQYF.

The rearrangement joins TRBV4-1 to TRBJ2-3; 8 bases are a match to TRBD1. Germline V gene sequence: CDR1 MGHRA, CDR2 YSYEKL. This CDR3 spans 17 amino acids. The ends lost 0 bases at V and 3 bases at J; junction bases unmatched: 8. The CDR3 here is CASSQEPGQVSTDTQYF. For the CDR3, the DNA is TGCGCCAGCAGCCAAGAACCGGGACAGGTTTCTACAGATACGCAGTATTTT.

The rearrangement joins TRBV7-9 to TRBJ1-2, with TRBD1 identical over 12 bases. The germline V gene has CDR1 SEHNR and CDR2 FQNEAQ (reference sequence). The CDR3 consists of 17 residues. V shed 4 bases and J 4 bases; nucleotides not matched to a gene: 10. CDR3 in amino acids: CASSSPAGTGGAYGYTF. The CDR3 DNA reads as TGTGCCAGCAGCTCCCCAGCGGGGACAGGGGGCGCCTATGGCTACACCTTC.

The rearrangement uses TRBV9 and TRBJ2-5, with 12 positions matching TRBD2. This CDR3 is 15 amino acids long. The trim removed 3 bases at V and 5 bases at J, leaving 5 bases unmatched. Germline CDR1 reads SGDLS; CDR2 reads YYNGEE. CDR3 amino acids: CASSASGRAGETQYF. The CDR3 region has the DNA TGTGCCAGCAGCGCTAGCGGGAGGGCCGGCGAGACCCAGTACTTC.

J is TRBJ2-7 and V is TRBV6-1; D call uncertain. Trimming removed 8 bases at V and 3 bases at J, with 11 bases between. In germline, CDR1 is MNHNS, CDR2 SASEGT. This CDR3 spans 12 amino acids. The CDR3 spells CASPPGFYEQYF. The CDR3 DNA reads TGTGCCAGCCCACCCGGGTTCTACGAGCAGTACTTC.

This chain connects TRBV5-5 to TRBJ1-5; D remains ambiguous. Germline values: CDR1 SGHKS, CDR2 YYEKEE (reference sequence). This CDR3 has 14 residues. V lost 4 bases to trimming and J lost 5 bases, with 13 bases between them. CDR3 sequence (DNA): TGTGCCAGCAGCCTCGGACCGGGAGATCAGCCCCAGCATTTT. Amino acid sequence: CASSLGPGDQPQHF.

The chain uses TRBV4-1 and TRBJ1-3; 8 nucleotides agree with TRBD1. The junction had 19 bases not matched to a gene; V was cut back by 3 bases and J by 3 bases. The CDR3 loop spans 20 amino acids. Germline-derived CDR1 and CDR2 are MGHRA and YSYEKL. Written as DNA, the CDR3 is TGCGCCAGCAGCCACCAATCTGTTCCGGGACAGGACTGGGTTGGAAACACCATATATTTT. Translating gives CASSHQSVPGQDWVGNTIYF.

CDR3 bases: TGTGCCAGCAGTTACCTTCAAGAGACCCAGTACTTC. Translated, it gives CASSYLQETQYF. The J gene is TRBJ2-5, the V gene TRBV6-6, with D uncertain. Trimming shortened V by 2 bases and J by 2 bases, and 3 bases separated the two germline ends. This CDR3 is 12 amino acids long. CDR1 MNHNY and CDR2 SVGAGI come from the germline V gene (reference sequence).

The genes are TRBV7-9 and TRBJ2-5; 7 bases align to TRBD2. CDR1 and CDR2 (germline): SEHNR, FQNEAQ (reference sequence). The CDR3 sequence is 13 residues long. With 4 bases clipped from V and 4 bases from J, the junction kept 3 bases outside the gene matches. The CDR3 DNA is TGTGCCAGCAGCTACGGGACTACAGAGACCCAGTACTTC. The encoded protein is CASSYGTTETQYF.

The chain carries TRBV7-6 and TRBJ2-7; TRBD2 matches at 7 bases. Germline values: CDR1 SGHVS, CDR2 FNYEAQ. V dropped 1 base and J dropped 2; count of bases not matched to a gene: 17. This CDR3 region has 19 residues. CDR3 amino acids: CASSLVPAGSTIGAYEQYF. The CDR3 DNA follows: TGTGCCAGCAGCTTAGTGCCAGCGGGAAGCACAATAGGAGCCTACGAGCAGTACTTC.

The chain combines TRBV5-6 with TRBJ2-7; D unresolved. Between the trimmed V and J ends, which lost 1 base and 2 bases, there was a span of 7 bases. The germline V gene has CDR1 SGHDT and CDR2 YYEEEE. The CDR3 is 13 amino acids. In DNA, the CDR3 is TGTGCCAGCAGCTTGTACTCCCCCTACGAGCAGTACTTC. The encoded protein is CASSLYSPYEQYF.

This chain joins TRBV5-1 and TRBJ2-3, with 13 positions matching TRBD2. Germline lookup yields CDR1 SGHRS and CDR2 YFSETQ. With 4 bases clipped from V and 2 bases from J, the junction kept 4 bases outside the gene matches. This CDR3 is 16 amino acids long. CDR3 nucleotides: TGCGCCAGCAGCATGGGACTAGCGGGGTACACAGATACGCAGTATTTT. As protein: CASSMGLAGYTDTQYF.

The chain joins TRBV6-4 to TRBJ2-7; 8 bases agree with TRBD1. Germline V gene sequence: CDR1 MRHNA, CDR2 SNTAGT. CDR3 length: 16 residues. The V gene end was trimmed by 6 bases and the J gene end by 3 bases; junction bases not matched to a gene: 13. This CDR3 reads CASRVHAGQEYYEQYF. The CDR3 region has the DNA TGTGCCAGCAGAGTACACGCGGGACAGGAGTACTACGAGCAGTACTTC.

The rearrangement joins TRBV7-6 to TRBJ1-4; D remains unclear. V shed 1 base and J shed 6 bases, with 15 bases lying between them. CDR1 SGHVS and CDR2 FNYEAQ come from the germline V gene. The CDR3 has 16 amino acids. CDR3 residues: CASSLVWPGEDEKLFF. CDR3 nucleotide sequence: TGTGCCAGCAGCTTAGTATGGCCCGGGGAAGATGAAAAACTGTTTTTT.

V is TRBV5-1 and J is TRBJ1-1; TRBD1 agrees at 10 bases. V shed 3 bases and J 8 bases; nucleotides not matched to a gene: 7. The CDR3 consists of 14 residues. Germline-derived CDR1 and CDR2 are SGHRS and YFSETQ. For the CDR3, the DNA is TGCGCCAGCAGCTGGGGACAGGGGAATTTCGAAGCTTTCTTT. Its translation is CASSWGQGNFEAFF.

The rearrangement joins TRBV10-2 to TRBJ1-5; 7 bases line up with TRBD1. Unmatched junction bases numbered 11, after V lost 9 bases and J lost 6 bases. The CDR3 has 14 residues. CDR1 and CDR2 from the germline V gene are WSHSY and SAAADI. The DNA for the CDR3 is TGCGCCAGTGGTCCCAGGGGGGAAAGTCAGCCCCAGCATTTT. It encodes CASGPRGESQPQHF.

V usage is TRBV2 and J usage is TRBJ2-5, with a weak D call TRBD1 (5 bases). This CDR3 has 16 amino acids. Per germline, CDR1 SNHLY and CDR2 FYNNEI. V lost 3 bases and J 0 bases, leaving 14 bases between the germline ends. The CDR3 here is CASSDQGSPYQETQYF. The CDR3 nucleotides are TGTGCCAGCAGTGATCAGGGTTCCCCTTACCAAGAGACCCAGTACTTC.

The rearrangement joins TRBV9 to TRBJ2-3; a weak D match, TRBD1 (6 bases). Germline lookup yields CDR1 SGDLS and CDR2 YYNGEE. This CDR3 region has 15 residues. The ends were cut back, 2 bases at V and 4 bases at J, with 14 bases in the middle. CDR3 region: CASSVSGAGADTQYF. The CDR3 DNA reads as TGTGCCAGCAGCGTCTCAGGGGCTGGCGCAGATACGCAGTATTTT.

The chain joins TRBV4-1 to TRBJ2-2, with D perhaps matching TRBD2 (5 bases). The germline gives CDR1 MGHRA, CDR2 YSYEKL. The CDR3 sequence is 17 residues long. Trimming shortened V by 1 base and J by 4 bases, and 16 bases separated the two germline ends. CDR3 sequence reads: CASSQGAARGPTGELFF. In DNA form, the CDR3 reads TGCGCCAGCAGCCAAGGGGCGGCGAGAGGGCCCACCGGGGAGCTGTTTTTT.

The chain has TRBV15 and TRBJ2-2; tentatively, D is TRBD1 (6 bases). The CDR3 spans 15 residues. Germline V lookup: CDR1 LNHNV, CDR2 YYDKDF (reference sequence). Trimming stripped 4 bases from V and 5 bases from J, with 14 bases between. CDR3 DNA: TGTGCCACCAGCATGACGGACAGCATGACCGGGGAGCTGTTTTTT. Translating it yields CATSMTDSMTGELFF.

J is TRBJ1-1 and V is TRBV30; D possibly corresponds to TRBD1 (6 bases). Germline-derived CDR1 and CDR2 are GTSNPN and SVGIG (reference sequence). Between the trimmed V and J ends, which lost 8 bases and 1 base, there was a span of 14 bases. This CDR3 has 13 residues. CDR3 nucleotide sequence: TGTGCCCGAGAATCGACAGGGAACACTGAAGCTTTCTTT. Its protein is CARESTGNTEAFF.

The chain uses TRBV11-2 and TRBJ1-2; D call uncertain. The V gene lost 1 base and the J gene lost 6 bases, with 15 bases spanning the gap. The germline CDR1 and CDR2 sequences are SGHAT and FQNNGV. The CDR3 is 15 amino acids. The CDR3 protein is CASSLGLPRPHGYTF. CDR3 sequence (DNA): TGTGCCAGCAGCTTAGGACTCCCCAGACCACATGGCTACACCTTC.

The chain uses TRBV9 and TRBJ1-4; perhaps TRBD1 as D (6 bases). Looked up from germline, CDR1 is SGDLS and CDR2 is YYNGEE. This CDR3 is 14 amino acids long. V lost 5 bases and J lost 10, with 18 bases in between. CDR3 in amino acids: CASRLTGWSGKLFF. The CDR3 nucleotides are TGTGCCAGCAGACTAACAGGGTGGTCTGGAAAACTGTTTTTT. The whole variable domain, remainder taken from reference TRBV9 and TRBJ1-4, is DSGVTQTPKHLITATGQRVTLRCSPRSGDLSVYWYQQSLDQGLQFLIQYYNGEERAKGNILERFSAQQFPDLHSELNLSSLELGDSALYFCASRLTGWSGKLFFGSGTQLSVL.

This sequence joins TRBV5-1 and TRBJ2-5, with TRBD1 as a possible D gene (5 bases). From germline, CDR1 is SGHRS and CDR2 YFSETQ. Between the trimmed V and J ends, which lost 5 bases and 4 bases, there was a span of 12 bases. This CDR3 region has 13 residues. The chain's CDR3 is CASSPTQGETQYF. The CDR3, as DNA: TGCGCCAGCAGTCCAACTCAGGGAGAGACCCAGTACTTC. The full variable domain, its missing parts supplied by reference TRBV5-1 and TRBJ2-5, is KAGVTQTPRYLIKTRGQQVTLSCSPISGHRSVSWYQQTPGQGLQFLFEYFSETQRNKGNFPGRFSGRQFSNSRSEMNVSTLELGDSALYLCASSPTQGETQYFGPGTRLLVL.

This clone was recorded once. The chain uses TRBV6-5 and TRBJ2-5, with a possible D match to TRBD2 (5 bases). The V and J ends lost 6 bases and 5 bases respectively, with 13 bases between them. Germline CDR1 MNHEY, CDR2 SVGAGI. The CDR3 covers 13 residues. CDR3 region: CASSARPGETQYF. In nucleotides, the CDR3 is TGTGCCAGCAGCGCACGCCCGGGGGAGACCCAGTACTTC.